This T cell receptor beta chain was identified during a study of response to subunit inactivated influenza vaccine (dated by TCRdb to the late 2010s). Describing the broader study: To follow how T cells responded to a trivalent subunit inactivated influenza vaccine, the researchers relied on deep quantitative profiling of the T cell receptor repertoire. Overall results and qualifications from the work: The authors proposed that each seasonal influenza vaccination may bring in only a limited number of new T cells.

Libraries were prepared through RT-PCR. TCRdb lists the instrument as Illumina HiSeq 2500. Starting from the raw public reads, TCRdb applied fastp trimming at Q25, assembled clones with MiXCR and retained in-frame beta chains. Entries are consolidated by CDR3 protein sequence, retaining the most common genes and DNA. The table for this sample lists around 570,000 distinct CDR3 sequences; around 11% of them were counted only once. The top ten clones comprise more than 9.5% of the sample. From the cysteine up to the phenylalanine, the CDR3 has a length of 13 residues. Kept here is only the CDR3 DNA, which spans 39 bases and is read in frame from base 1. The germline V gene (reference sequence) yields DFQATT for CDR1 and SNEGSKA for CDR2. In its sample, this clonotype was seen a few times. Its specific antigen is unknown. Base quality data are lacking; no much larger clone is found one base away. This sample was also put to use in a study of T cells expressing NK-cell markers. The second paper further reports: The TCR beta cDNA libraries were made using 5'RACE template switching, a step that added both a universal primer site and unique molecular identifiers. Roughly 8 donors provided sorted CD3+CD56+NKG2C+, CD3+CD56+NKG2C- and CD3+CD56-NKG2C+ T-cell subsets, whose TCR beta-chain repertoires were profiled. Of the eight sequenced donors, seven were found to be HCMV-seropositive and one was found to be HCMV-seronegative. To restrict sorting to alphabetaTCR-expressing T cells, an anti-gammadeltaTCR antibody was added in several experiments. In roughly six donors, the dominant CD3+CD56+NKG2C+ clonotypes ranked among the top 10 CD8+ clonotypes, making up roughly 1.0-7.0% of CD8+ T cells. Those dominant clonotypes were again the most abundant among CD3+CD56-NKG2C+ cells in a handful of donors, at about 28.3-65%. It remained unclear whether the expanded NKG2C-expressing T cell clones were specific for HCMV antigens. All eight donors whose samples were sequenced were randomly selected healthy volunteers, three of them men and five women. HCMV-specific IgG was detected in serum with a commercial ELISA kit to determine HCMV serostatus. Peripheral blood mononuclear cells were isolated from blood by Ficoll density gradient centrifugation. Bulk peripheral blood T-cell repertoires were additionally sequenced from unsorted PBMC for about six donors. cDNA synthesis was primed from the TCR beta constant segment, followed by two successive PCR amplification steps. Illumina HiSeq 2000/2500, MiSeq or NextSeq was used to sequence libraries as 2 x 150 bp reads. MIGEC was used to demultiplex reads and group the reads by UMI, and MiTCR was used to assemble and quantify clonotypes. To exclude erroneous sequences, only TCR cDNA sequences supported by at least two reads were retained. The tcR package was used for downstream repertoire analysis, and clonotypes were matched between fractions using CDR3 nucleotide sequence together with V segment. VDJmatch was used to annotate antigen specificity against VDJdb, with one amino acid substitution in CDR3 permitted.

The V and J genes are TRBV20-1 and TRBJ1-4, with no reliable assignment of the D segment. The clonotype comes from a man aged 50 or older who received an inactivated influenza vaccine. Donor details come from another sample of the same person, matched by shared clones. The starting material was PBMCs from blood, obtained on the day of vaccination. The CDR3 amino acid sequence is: CPTRQERNEKLFF. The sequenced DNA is TGCCCAACTCGGCAGGAAAGAAATGAAAAACTGTTTTTT.